The clone carrying this TCR beta chain was picked up many times. Its antigen remains unidentified. Library preparation tagged each individual cDNA molecule with a unique molecular identifier. From the RACE reads, TCRdb called clonotypes with MiXCR, one entry per CDR3 protein. This sample yields approximately 45,000 distinct CDR3 sequences, of which approximately 4.7% are seen a single time; around 1.6% belongs to the top ten. The time point denotes: healthy volunteer bleed at 2 weeks. Unfractionated whole blood served as the source for total RNA extraction. The CDR3 has 14 amino acids. Trimming took off 3 bases at V and 2 bases at J, with 14 bases between the two ends. Per germline, CDR1 DFQATT and CDR2 SNEGSKA (reference sequence). The data were obtained in a study of human T cells and chemical hapten exposure. Points from the study as a whole: TCRs whose frequency exceeded 1 in 1000 remained the same following DPC sensitization.

The sequenced material came from whole blood. The clonotype originates from a female donor in good health. Some clones in this sample may be carry-over from other donors' samples. The chain employs TRBV20-1 and TRBJ2-7; D remains ambiguous. The DNA of the CDR3 is TGCAGTGCTAGGCCCTCGGTCTCTCCCTACGAGCAGTACTTC. Its translation: CSARPSVSPYEQYF.